Shown below are 21 T cell receptor beta chains from a single sample sequenced in a study of patients and donors after allogeneic stem cell transplantation. TCRdb re-called the RT-PCR reads through MiXCR, storing one row per CDR3 protein. Of roughly 190,000 distinct CDR3 sequences in the sample, 41% are singletons; the top ten hold approximately 30%. Source material: blood, either unsorted or a sorted T cell fraction (not recorded which). All receptors come from a human donor who was either an allogeneic HSCT recipient or a stem cell or donor lymphocyte infusion donor (not recorded which). It is not recorded whose cells these are; they may come from a transplant donor.

About this clonotype itself: An end of the junction differs from the germline gene, which may be a read error. The rearrangement uses TRBV7-6 and TRBJ1-4; D is unclear. The CDR3 totals 12 residues. Germline CDR1 SGHVS, CDR2 FNYEAQ. Here the CDR3 reads CASSLEGEKLFF. CDR3 sequence (DNA): TGTGCCAGCAGTTTAGAAGGTGAAAAACTGTTTTTT.

This clonotype was detected once. The chain uses TRBV5-1 and TRBJ1-2; 7 bases match TRBD1. V trimming: 0 bases; J trimming: 1 base; junction bases outside the gene matches: 3. This CDR3 comprises 15 residues. From germline, CDR1 is SGHRS and CDR2 YFSETQ. The CDR3 region has the DNA TGCGCCAGCAGCTTGGGGGACAGTTATAACTATGGCTACACCTTC. Protein product: CASSLGDSYNYGYTF.

This clonotype was detected a few times. V and J are TRBV20-1 and TRBJ1-5; D might be TRBD1 (6 bases). CDR1 is DFQATT and CDR2 is SNEGSKA in the germline V gene (reference sequence). Trimming pared 3 bases from V and 1 base from J, leaving 10 bases between. CDR3 length: 14 residues. In DNA form, the CDR3 reads TGCAGTGCTAGTTCGACAGGAAGCAATCAGCCCCAGCATTTT. Translating gives CSASSTGSNQPQHF.

This clonotype was recorded only once. V gene TRBV20-1 combines with J gene TRBJ1-2; 7 bases align to TRBD1. The V segment lost 6 bases and the J segment 5 bases; nucleotides outside the gene matches: 15. Germline V lookup: CDR1 DFQATT, CDR2 SNEGSKA (reference sequence). The CDR3 spans 15 residues. The CDR3 sequence is CSATGQDGHKYGYTF. Here the CDR3 DNA reads TGCAGTGCAACCGGACAGGACGGGCATAAGTATGGCTACACCTTC.

CDR3 residues: CASSSDRALEKLFF. As DNA, the CDR3 is TGTGCCAGCAGTTCCGACAGGGCTCTAGAAAAACTGTTTTTT. V usage is TRBV27 and J usage is TRBJ1-4; 7 bases line up with TRBD1. Germline V CDR1 and CDR2: MNHEY, SMNVEV (reference sequence). The CDR3 is 14 amino acids. Trimming removed 4 bases from V and 8 bases from J; junction bases left unmatched: 7. Drawing the rest from reference TRBV27 and TRBJ1-4, the complete variable domain is EAQVTQNPRYLITVTGKKLTVTCSQNMNHEYMSWYRQDPGLGLRQIYYSMNVEVTDKGDVPEGYKVSRKEKRNFPLILESPSPNQTSLYFCASSSDRALEKLFFGSGTQLSVL.

The rearrangement links TRBV29-1 to TRBJ1-4; the D is unclear. V gave up 3 bases and J gave up 10 bases, with 9 bases separating them. Germline V lookup: CDR1 SQVTM, CDR2 ANQGSEA. The CDR3 loop spans 11 amino acids. CDR3 sequence reads: CSVDWSSKLFF. The CDR3 DNA sequence: TGCAGCGTTGACTGGTCCTCAAAACTGTTTTTT. Supplemented by reference TRBV29-1 and TRBJ1-4, the full variable domain reads SAVISQKPSRDICQRGTSLTIQCQVDSQVTMMFWYRQQPGQSLTLIATANQGSEATYESGFVIDKFPISRPNLTFSTLTVSNMSPEDSSIYLCSVDWSSKLFFGSGTQLSVL.

This chain links TRBV20-1 with TRBJ1-5, with 7 nucleotides matching TRBD1. The germline V gene encodes CDR1 DFQATT and CDR2 SNEGSKA (reference sequence). CDR3 length: 15 amino acids. V was pared by 3 bases and J by 4 bases, with 9 bases of the junction left unmatched. The CDR3 reads CSASRQGQPNQPQHF. The CDR3 nucleotides read TGCAGTGCTAGCCGCCAGGGACAGCCTAATCAGCCCCAGCATTTT.

This clonotype showed up many times. This sequence joins TRBV6-6 and TRBJ1-2; the D is unclear. Trimming pared 7 bases from V and 4 bases from J, leaving 19 bases between. Germline values: CDR1 MNHNY, CDR2 SVGAGI (reference sequence). The CDR3 is 15 residues long. CDR3 in amino acids: CASKETQARGYGYTF. CDR3 bases: TGTGCCAGCAAAGAAACGCAGGCGCGGGGCTATGGCTACACCTTC.

This clonotype was seen only a few times. The V call is TRBV20-1, the J call TRBJ2-7, with 10 bases lining up with TRBD2. The CDR3 contains 15 residues. Germline V gene lookup returns CDR1 DFQATT and CDR2 SNEGSKA (reference sequence). Germline trimming cut 1 base from V and 6 bases from J; bases unmatched to any gene: 9. CDR3 amino acids: CSARVQPSGSREQYF. The CDR3 DNA reads as TGCAGTGCTAGAGTCCAGCCTAGCGGGAGTCGCGAGCAGTACTTC.

The chain joins TRBV27 to TRBJ2-5; the D is unclear. The germline V gene encodes CDR1 MNHEY and CDR2 SMNVEV (reference sequence). Trimming removed 8 bases from V and 1 base from J, with 5 bases in between. The CDR3 has 11 residues. This chain's CDR3 is CASGPQETQYF. CDR3 in DNA: TGTGCCAGCGGACCCCAAGAGACCCAGTACTTC.

The chain combines TRBV5-1 with TRBJ2-5, with D tentatively TRBD2 (5 bases). V was trimmed by 3 bases and J by 2 bases, leaving 11 bases between them. The CDR3 has 14 amino acids. Germline V gene lookup returns CDR1 SGHRS and CDR2 YFSETQ. The CDR3 nucleotides read TGCGCCAGCAGCTCGGTCGGGAATCAAGAGACCCAGTACTTC. It encodes CASSSVGNQETQYF. Supplemented by reference TRBV5-1 and TRBJ2-5, the full variable domain reads KAGVTQTPRYLIKTRGQQVTLSCSPISGHRSVSWYQQTPGQGLQFLFEYFSETQRNKGNFPGRFSGRQFSNSRSEMNVSTLELGDSALYLCASSSVGNQETQYFGPGTRLLVL.

The genes are TRBV30 and TRBJ1-1; the D gene is possibly TRBD1 (6 bases). Per germline, CDR1 GTSNPN and CDR2 SVGIG (reference sequence). Trimming took off 2 bases at V and 1 base at J, with 14 bases between the two ends. CDR3 length equals 15 residues. CDR3 sequence: CAWSSGQTPNTEAFF. The CDR3 DNA sequence: TGTGCCTGGAGTTCGGGACAAACACCGAACACTGAAGCTTTCTTT.

This clonotype appeared many times. The chain carries TRBV4-3 and TRBJ2-2; D is unresolved. CDR1 and CDR2 from the germline V gene are LGHNA and YSLEER. V lost 0 bases, J lost 7 bases, and 9 bases lay in between. The CDR3 loop spans 14 amino acids. The CDR3 is CASSQDRELGELFF. DNA for the CDR3: TGCGCCAGCAGCCAAGATCGAGAACTCGGGGAGCTGTTTTTT.

This clonotype was recorded a few times. The chain recombines TRBV29-1 with TRBJ1-1; a possible D gene is TRBD1 (6 bases). CDR1 and CDR2 (germline): SQVTM, ANQGSEA. Trimming removed 4 bases from V and 5 bases from J, with 20 bases in between. This CDR3 is built from 15 residues. The CDR3 region has the DNA TGCAGCGTTGGTCCCCCTCGCTCAACAGGGACTGAAGCTTTCTTT. Protein product: CSVGPPRSTGTEAFF.

This clonotype showed up just a few times. The V and J genes are TRBV2 and TRBJ2-2, with a weak D call TRBD1 (5 bases). The CDR3 is made up of 14 amino acids. V lost 6 bases, J lost 3 bases, and 11 bases lay in between. Looked up from germline, CDR1 is SNHLY and CDR2 is FYNNEI. The CDR3 DNA is TGTGCCAGCAGCGGACAAGACTACACCGGGGAGCTGTTTTTT. Translation: CASSGQDYTGELFF.

This clonotype was seen a single time. This chain connects TRBV30 to TRBJ1-5; 8 positions match TRBD1. Germline trimming cut 2 bases from V and 0 bases from J; bases unmatched to any gene: 3. The CDR3 consists of 15 residues. Looked up from germline, CDR1 is GTSNPN and CDR2 is SVGIG (reference sequence). CDR3 DNA sequence: TGTGCCTGGAGTACCGGACAGGGTAGCAATCAGCCCCAGCATTTT. Protein: CAWSTGQGSNQPQHF.

The chain joins TRBV6-2 or TRBV6-3 to TRBJ1-1, with D possibly TRBD1 on 5 matching bases. Trimming took off 2 bases at V and 1 base at J, with 14 bases between the two ends. Germline CDR1 MNHEY, CDR2 SVGEGT. The CDR3 spans 16 residues. CDR3: CASSYPLRRGNTEAFF. The CDR3, as DNA: TGTGCCAGCAGTTACCCATTAAGAAGGGGGAACACTGAAGCTTTCTTT.

This clonotype was seen only once. The V call is TRBV19, the J call TRBJ2-1; 9 bases align to TRBD1. From germline, CDR1 is LNHDA and CDR2 SQIVND (reference sequence). Losses at the gene ends were 3 bases for V and 4 bases for J; bases not matched to a gene: 4. The CDR3 has 15 residues. CDR3 nucleotides: TGTGCCAGTAGTATGGGGGACAGGGAATACAATGAGCAGTTCTTC. This codes for CASSMGDREYNEQFF.

The chain is built from TRBV12-3 or TRBV12-4 and TRBJ2-2; D remains unclear. CDR3 length: 13 residues. Trimming stripped 6 bases from V and 3 bases from J, with 8 bases between. CDR3 nucleotide sequence: TGTGCCAGCAGCCCGGCGGACACCGGGGAGCTGTTTTTT. Protein sequence: CASSPADTGELFF.

V is TRBV20-1 and J is TRBJ1-5; possible D gene TRBD1, 6 bases. Germline loops: CDR1 DFQATT, CDR2 SNEGSKA (reference sequence). This CDR3 has 16 residues. Trimming cost V 4 bases and J 1 base, with 17 bases left between them. The CDR3: CSATPPTGLSNQPQHF. The CDR3 nucleotides are TGCAGTGCTACCCCTCCCACAGGGTTGAGCAATCAGCCCCAGCATTTT.

This clonotype was seen only a few times. The chain links TRBV11-3 to TRBJ2-3; D unresolved. Germline assignment: CDR1 SGHNT and CDR2 YENEEA. The CDR3 is 13 residues long. Trimming left V 2 bases short and J 2 bases short, with 5 bases between. CDR3 protein: CASSLRYTDTQYF. As DNA, the CDR3 is TGTGCCAGCAGCTTACGATACACAGATACGCAGTATTTT.